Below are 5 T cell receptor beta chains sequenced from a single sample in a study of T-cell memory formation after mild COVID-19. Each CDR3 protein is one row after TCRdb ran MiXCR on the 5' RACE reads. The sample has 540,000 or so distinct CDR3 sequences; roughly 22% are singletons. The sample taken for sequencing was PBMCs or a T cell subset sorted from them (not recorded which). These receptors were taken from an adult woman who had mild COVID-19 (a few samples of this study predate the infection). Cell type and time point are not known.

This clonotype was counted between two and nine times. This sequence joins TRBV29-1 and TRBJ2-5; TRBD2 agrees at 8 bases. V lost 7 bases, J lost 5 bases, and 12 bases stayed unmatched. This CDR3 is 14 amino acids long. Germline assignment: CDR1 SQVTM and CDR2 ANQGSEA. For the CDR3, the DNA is TGCAGCGCCAAGATGACTAGCGTACAGGAGACCCAGTACTTC. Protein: CSAKMTSVQETQYF.

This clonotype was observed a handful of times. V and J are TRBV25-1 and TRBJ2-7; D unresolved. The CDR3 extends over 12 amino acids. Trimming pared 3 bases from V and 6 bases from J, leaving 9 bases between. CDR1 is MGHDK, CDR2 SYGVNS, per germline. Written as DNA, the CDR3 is TGTGCCAGCAGTGACTTGGGGTCCGAGCAGTACTTC. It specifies CASSDLGSEQYF.

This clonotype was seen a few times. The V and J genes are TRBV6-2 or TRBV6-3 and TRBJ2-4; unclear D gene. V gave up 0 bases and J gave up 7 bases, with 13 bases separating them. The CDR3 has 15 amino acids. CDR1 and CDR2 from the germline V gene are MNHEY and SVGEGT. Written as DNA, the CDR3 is TGTGCCAGCAGTTACTCGTTGGGCTCGAGGAACATTCAGTACTTC. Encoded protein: CASSYSLGSRNIQYF.

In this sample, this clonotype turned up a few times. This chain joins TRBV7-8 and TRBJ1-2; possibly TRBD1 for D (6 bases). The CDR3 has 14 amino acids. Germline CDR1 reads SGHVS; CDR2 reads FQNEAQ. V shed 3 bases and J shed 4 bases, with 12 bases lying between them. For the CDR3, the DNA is TGTGCCAGCAGCTTTGCCAGGGGCTCCTATGGCTACACCTTC. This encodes CASSFARGSYGYTF.

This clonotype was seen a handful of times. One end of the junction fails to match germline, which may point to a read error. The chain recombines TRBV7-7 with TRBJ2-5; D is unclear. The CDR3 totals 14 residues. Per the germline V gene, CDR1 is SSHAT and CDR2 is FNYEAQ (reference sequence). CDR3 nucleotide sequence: TGTGCTAGCAGCCCCGACGTAAACCAAGAGACCCAGTACTTC. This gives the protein CASSPDVNQETQYF.